These 32 T cell receptor beta chains were sequenced from one sample in a study of cytomegalovirus exposure and HLA in healthy donors. 60 Vbeta and 13 Jbeta primers were used in PCR. The method was immunoSEQ multiplex PCR; TCRdb's version includes in-frame clones alone and lacks a portion of them. There are about 110,000 clones in the sample; approximately 82% occur only once, and roughly 13% lies in the top ten. Sequenced material: PBMCs. The receptors derive from a man aged 25 to 40 in good health and CMV-seropositive.

This chain connects TRBV4-3 to TRBJ2-5; 8 nucleotides align to TRBD1. Germline loops: CDR1 LGHNA, CDR2 YSLEER. V was pared by 4 bases and J by 2 bases, with 9 bases of the junction left unmatched. CDR3 length: 16 residues. In nucleotides, the CDR3 is TGCGCCAGCAGCCCTTGGACAGGGTGGGAACAAGAGACCCAGTACTTC. Its translation: CASSPWTGWEQETQYF.

This clone has more than one count but fewer than ten. This chain links TRBV11-1 with TRBJ1-1; 8 bases map to TRBD1. This CDR3 spans 14 amino acids. Germline loops: CDR1 SGHAT, CDR2 FQDESV (reference sequence). V lost 7 bases and J lost 0; bases outside the gene matches: 4. The CDR3 reads CASKLGQVNTEAFF. The CDR3 nucleotides are TGTGCCAGCAAACTGGGACAGGTGAACACTGAAGCTTTCTTT.

The V and J genes are TRBV29-1 and TRBJ2-3; perhaps TRBD1 as D (5 bases). Looked up from germline, CDR1 is SQVTM and CDR2 is ANQGSEA. The CDR3 is 15 amino acids. V shed 3 bases and J shed 0 bases, with 13 bases lying between them. CDR3 sequence: CSVDGQGLSTDTQYF. The CDR3 coding sequence is TGCAGCGTTGATGGTCAGGGTCTTAGCACAGATACGCAGTATTTT.

This rearrangement joins TRBV4-1 to TRBJ1-3; D is unclear. The CDR3 runs to 14 residues. Germline CDR1 reads MGHRA; CDR2 reads YSYEKL. The V gene lost 1 base and the J gene lost 0 bases, with 4 bases spanning the gap. CDR3 loop: CASSQAFSGNTIYF. CDR3 DNA sequence: TGCGCCAGCAGCCAAGCTTTCTCTGGAAACACCATATATTTT.

The genes are TRBV7-2 and TRBJ2-5, with D tentatively TRBD2 (7 bases). The CDR3 extends over 14 amino acids. Germline loops: CDR1 SGHTA, CDR2 FQGNSA. Trimming left V 7 bases short and J 5 bases short, with 17 bases between. As DNA, the CDR3 is TGTGCCAGCACCCCACCGGGGGGCAAGGAGACCCAGTACTTC. Protein product: CASTPPGGKETQYF.

The rearrangement joins TRBV2 to TRBJ2-3, with D tentatively TRBD1 (7 bases). V lost 7 bases to trimming and J lost 0 bases, with 17 bases between them. Per germline, CDR1 SNHLY and CDR2 FYNNEI. The CDR3 is 16 residues long. DNA of the CDR3: TGTGCCAGCACCGGAGGGGGCCATTTTAGCACAGATACGCAGTATTTT. Protein product: CASTGGGHFSTDTQYF.

The chain joins TRBV7-2 to TRBJ1-1; D may be TRBD1 (5 bases). This CDR3 has 19 residues. The V gene's germline CDR1 is SGHTA and CDR2 FQGNSA. Trimming shortened V by 4 bases and J by 0 bases, and 24 bases separated the two germline ends. The CDR3 reads CASSSLGRARARMNTEAFF. DNA for the CDR3: TGTGCCAGCAGCTCCCTTGGTAGGGCCAGGGCCAGAATGAACACTGAAGCTTTCTTT.

This chain connects TRBV4-2 to TRBJ2-6; the D gene is possibly TRBD1 (5 bases). The CDR3 is 16 residues long. CDR1 and CDR2 (germline): LGHNA, YNFKEQ. V was clipped by 0 bases and J by 0 bases, with 6 bases between them. CDR3 nucleotides: TGTGCCAGCAGCCAAGATACAGGCTCTGGGGCCAACGTCCTGACTTTC. Its translation is CASSQDTGSGANVLTF.

Here the CDR3 DNA reads TGTGCCAGCAGTGACACAGGGGGCGTGGAAGATGGCTACACCTTC. This translates into CASSDTGGVEDGYTF. The chain carries TRBV5-6 and TRBJ1-2; 9 nucleotides agree with TRBD1. The J segment lost 6 bases and the V segment lost 5 bases, leaving 11 bases of the junction unmatched. Germline-derived CDR1 and CDR2 are SGHDT and YYEEEE. The CDR3 loop spans 15 amino acids.

The genes are TRBV5-6 and TRBJ2-1; D unclear. The CDR3 length is 11 residues. V was shortened by 4 bases and J by 5 bases, with 4 bases between the two germline ends. In germline, CDR1 is SGHDT, CDR2 YYEEEE. The DNA of the CDR3 is TGTGCCAGCAGCCTCCACAATGAGCAGTTCTTC. It specifies CASSLHNEQFF.

This clone has just one count. The same CDR3 arises from other DNA sequences in this sample as well. The chain joins TRBV29-1 to TRBJ2-1; TRBD1 is a possible D gene (6 bases). Trimming pared 4 bases from V and 10 bases from J, leaving 17 bases between. Looked up from germline, CDR1 is SQVTM and CDR2 is ANQGSEA. The CDR3 runs 13 residues. Here the CDR3 reads CSVGGRYRVEQFF. CDR3 sequence (DNA): TGCAGCGTTGGAGGGCGGTACAGGGTGGAGCAGTTCTTC.

This clone was detected a few times. This chain uses TRBV28 with TRBJ2-1, with D tentatively TRBD2 (6 bases). V lost 7 bases and J 7 bases, leaving 17 bases between the germline ends. CDR1 is MDHEN and CDR2 is SYDVKM in the germline V gene. CDR3 length equals 14 residues. This chain's CDR3 is CASTAGQGTNEQFF. CDR3 DNA: TGTGCCAGCACTGCGGGGCAGGGAACGAATGAGCAGTTCTTC.

The chain recombines TRBV6-6 with TRBJ1-2, with D hard to call. Germline lookup yields CDR1 MNHNY and CDR2 SVGAGI (reference sequence). This CDR3 is built from 14 residues. The germline V and J ends were trimmed by 2 bases and 4 bases, with 11 bases remaining between them. The CDR3 spells CASSYPQTSYGYTF. In nucleotides, the CDR3 is TGTGCCAGCAGTTACCCCCAGACAAGCTATGGCTACACCTTC.

This clone came up once. The chain links TRBV7-9 to TRBJ1-4; D is perhaps TRBD1 (5 bases). The ends were cut back, 8 bases at V and 5 bases at J, with 12 bases in the middle. The CDR3 is made up of 13 amino acids. CDR1 and CDR2 from the germline V gene are SEHNR and FQNEAQ (reference sequence). In DNA form, the CDR3 reads TGTGCCAGCCAGTCGGGGGGAAATGAAAAACTGTTTTTT. Translated: CASQSGGNEKLFF.

This chain links TRBV5-1 with TRBJ2-1, with TRBD2 as a possible D gene (7 bases). Germline V gene sequence: CDR1 SGHRS, CDR2 YFSETQ. Trimming stripped 0 bases from V and 8 bases from J, with 18 bases between. This CDR3 spans 16 amino acids. The DNA for the CDR3 is TGCGCCAGCAGCTTGGAAGGGGGGGGGCTGGTCGATGAGCAGTTCTTC. It is translated as CASSLEGGGLVDEQFF.

The chain carries TRBV6-5 and TRBJ2-3; possibly TRBD2 for D (5 bases). The germline V gene encodes CDR1 MNHEY and CDR2 SVGAGI. V lost 6 bases, J lost 9 bases, and 13 bases lay in between. The CDR3 is made up of 12 amino acids. CDR3 in amino acids: CASSLEGKTQYF. In nucleotides, the CDR3 is TGTGCCAGCAGCCTAGAGGGCAAGACGCAGTATTTT.

The chain has TRBV7-9 and TRBJ2-7, with D perhaps TRBD1 (6 bases). This CDR3 has 13 amino acids. V was trimmed by 3 bases and J by 5 bases, leaving 11 bases between them. Germline assignment: CDR1 SEHNR and CDR2 FQNEAQ (reference sequence). The CDR3 region has the DNA TGTGCCAGCAGCTTGGGGGCTAGACACGAGCAGTACTTC. It encodes CASSLGARHEQYF.

This rearrangement joins TRBV6-5 to TRBJ2-7; D is perhaps TRBD2 (6 bases). The CDR3 sequence is 14 residues long. The V and J ends lost 0 bases and 4 bases respectively, with 10 bases between them. Germline CDR1 MNHEY, CDR2 SVGAGI. CDR3 amino acids: CASSYSGLVYEQYF. Written as DNA, the CDR3 is TGTGCCAGCAGTTACTCGGGACTTGTATACGAGCAGTACTTC.

This sequence joins TRBV19 and TRBJ2-1; 8 bases agree with TRBD1. The CDR3 covers 13 residues. The V and J ends lost 7 bases and 7 bases, in that order; junction bases with no gene match: 6. In germline, CDR1 is LNHDA, CDR2 SQIVND (reference sequence). The CDR3 here is CASNHQGANEQFF. The CDR3 DNA follows: TGTGCCAGTAATCACCAGGGGGCGAATGAGCAGTTCTTC.

This clone was observed a few times. The chain joins TRBV10-2 to TRBJ2-5, with 12 positions matching TRBD2. This CDR3 has 20 amino acids. Trimming took 2 bases from V and 1 from J; bases not matched to a gene: 14. CDR1 is WSHSY and CDR2 is SAAADI in the germline V gene. This chain's CDR3 is CASSEPLLAGGLFFQETQYF. The CDR3 DNA reads as TGCGCCAGCAGTGAGCCCCTACTAGCGGGGGGTTTATTCTTCCAAGAGACCCAGTACTTC.

V is TRBV21-1 and J is TRBJ1-4; TRBD1 was called by the table and not checked on the DNA. TRBV21-1 is noted as a pseudogene. This CDR3 has 16 amino acids. CDR3 bases: TGTGCCAGCAACCCTTGGGACAGGGGCGCTAATGAAAAACTGTTTTTT. Protein: CASNPWDRGANEKLFF.

J is TRBJ1-5 and V is TRBV19; no clear D gene. Trimming removed 4 bases from V and 3 bases from J, with 7 bases in between. The CDR3 loop spans 13 amino acids. Germline CDR1 and CDR2: LNHDA and SQIVND (reference sequence). CDR3 sequence: CASSSQFNQPQHF. The CDR3, as DNA: TGTGCCAGTAGTAGTCAGTTCAATCAGCCCCAGCATTTT.

V and J are TRBV6-5 and TRBJ2-7; maybe TRBD1 (6 bases). V shed 0 bases and J shed 7 bases, with 10 bases lying between them. The CDR3 is 13 residues long. Germline CDR1 MNHEY, CDR2 SVGAGI. CDR3 sequence: CASSYSDRVEQYF. CDR3 nucleotides: TGTGCCAGCAGTTACTCGGACAGAGTAGAGCAGTACTTC.

This chain uses TRBV5-1 with TRBJ1-2; D remains ambiguous. V was cut by 4 bases and J by 4 bases, with 8 bases left in between. Germline V gene sequence: CDR1 SGHRS, CDR2 YFSETQ. The CDR3 loop spans 12 amino acids. This CDR3 reads CASSPAGYGYTF. As DNA, the CDR3 is TGCGCCAGCAGCCCCGCGGGCTATGGCTACACCTTC. The full variable domain, with the rest looked up from reference TRBV5-1 and TRBJ1-2, is KAGVTQTPRYLIKTRGQQVTLSCSPISGHRSVSWYQQTPGQGLQFLFEYFSETQRNKGNFPGRFSGRQFSNSRSEMNVSTLELGDSALYLCASSPAGYGYTFGSGTRLTVV.

The rearrangement joins TRBV11-2 to TRBJ1-2, with TRBD1 matching over 9 bases. The V segment lost 5 bases and the J segment 8 bases; nucleotides outside the gene matches: 15. Germline V gives CDR1 SGHAT, CDR2 FQNNGV. The CDR3 extends over 16 amino acids. CDR3: CASSQSLQGALGGYTF. DNA for the CDR3: TGTGCCAGCAGCCAGTCCCTACAGGGGGCTCTAGGGGGCTACACCTTC.

To note about this clone: Additional DNA sequences in this sample encode the identical CDR3. V gene TRBV4-3 combines with J gene TRBJ2-2, with no clear D. Germline V lookup: CDR1 LGHNA, CDR2 YSLEER. Trimming took 4 bases from V and 0 from J, leaving 3 bases between them. CDR3 length: 13 amino acids. This CDR3 is CASSPTNTGELFF. The CDR3 DNA is TGCGCCAGCAGCCCCACGAACACCGGGGAGCTGTTTTTT.

In its sample, this clone was seen once. DNA for the CDR3: TGTGCCAGCAGCGTAGATCTGGGCCGGAACACTGAAGCTTTCTTT. It yields the protein CASSVDLGRNTEAFF. The chain links TRBV9 to TRBJ1-1; no firm D call. In germline, CDR1 is SGDLS, CDR2 YYNGEE. V lost 0 bases and J 1 base, leaving 10 bases between the germline ends. The CDR3 contains 15 residues.

The genes are TRBV18 and TRBJ2-5; 8 bases line up with TRBD2. Looked up from germline, CDR1 is KGHSH and CDR2 is LQKENI. The V gene end was trimmed by 2 bases and the J gene end by 4 bases; junction bases not matched to a gene: 9. The CDR3 has 16 residues. The CDR3, as DNA: TGTGCCAGCTCACCATGGTTTAGCGGGGTAGGAGAGACCCAGTACTTC. It specifies CASSPWFSGVGETQYF.

The V gene is TRBV5-1, the J gene TRBJ1-4, with a possible D match to TRBD1 (5 bases). V lost 0 bases and J lost 7, with 19 bases in between. Germline assignment: CDR1 SGHRS and CDR2 YFSETQ. The CDR3 totals 17 residues. The CDR3 here is CASSLGDRRRGGEKLFF. The CDR3 DNA reads as TGCGCCAGCAGCTTGGGCGACAGAAGAAGGGGCGGTGAAAAACTGTTTTTT.

The chain has TRBV10-2 and TRBJ1-1; D is unresolved. Trimming removed 3 bases from V and 1 base from J, with 9 bases in between. The germline CDR1 and CDR2 sequences are WSHSY and SAAADI. The CDR3 length is 14 residues. The chain's CDR3 is CASSDRFRNTEAFF. CDR3 sequence (DNA): TGCGCCAGCAGTGACAGGTTCAGGAACACTGAAGCTTTCTTT.

This rearrangement joins TRBV6-6 to TRBJ2-3, with TRBD2 matching over 16 bases. CDR3 length: 16 residues. Germline V gives CDR1 MNHNY, CDR2 SVGAGI (reference sequence). Unmatched junction bases numbered 1, after V lost 2 bases and J lost 5 bases. The CDR3 bases are TGTGCCAGCAGTTACGGGACTAGCGGGGGGGTAGATACGCAGTATTTT. It yields the protein CASSYGTSGGVDTQYF.

This sequence joins TRBV2 and TRBJ2-1, with 11 bases fitting TRBD2. The CDR3 covers 14 residues. Germline loops: CDR1 SNHLY, CDR2 FYNNEI. Unmatched junction bases numbered 9, after V lost 9 bases and J lost 8 bases. CDR3 DNA: TGTGCCAGGGATAGCGGGGGGGCCAAGGATGAGCAGTTCTTC. This gives the protein CARDSGGAKDEQFF.